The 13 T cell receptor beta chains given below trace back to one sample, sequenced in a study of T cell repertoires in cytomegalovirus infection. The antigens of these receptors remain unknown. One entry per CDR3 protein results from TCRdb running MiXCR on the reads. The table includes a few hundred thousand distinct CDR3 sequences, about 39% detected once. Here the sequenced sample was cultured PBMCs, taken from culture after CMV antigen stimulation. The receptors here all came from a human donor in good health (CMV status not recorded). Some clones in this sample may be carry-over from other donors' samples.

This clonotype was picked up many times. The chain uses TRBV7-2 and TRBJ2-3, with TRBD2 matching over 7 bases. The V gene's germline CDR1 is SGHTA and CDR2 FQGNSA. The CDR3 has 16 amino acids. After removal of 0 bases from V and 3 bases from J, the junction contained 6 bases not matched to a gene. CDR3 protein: CASSLAGGGSTDTQYF. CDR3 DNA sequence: TGTGCCAGCAGCTTAGCGGGGGGGGGTAGTACAGATACGCAGTATTTT.

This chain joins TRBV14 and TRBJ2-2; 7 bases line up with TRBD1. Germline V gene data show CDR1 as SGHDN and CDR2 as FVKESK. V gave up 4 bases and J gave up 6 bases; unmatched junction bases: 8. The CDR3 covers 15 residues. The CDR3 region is CASSPHYTGAGELFF. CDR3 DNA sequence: TGTGCCAGCAGCCCCCACTACACAGGGGCCGGGGAGCTGTTTTTT.

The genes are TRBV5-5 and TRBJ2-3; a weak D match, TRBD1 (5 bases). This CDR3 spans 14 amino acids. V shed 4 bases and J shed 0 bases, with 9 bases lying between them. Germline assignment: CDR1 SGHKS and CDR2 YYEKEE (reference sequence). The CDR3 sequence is CASSGASSTDTQYF. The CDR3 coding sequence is TGTGCCAGCAGCGGGGCCTCTAGCACAGATACGCAGTATTTT.

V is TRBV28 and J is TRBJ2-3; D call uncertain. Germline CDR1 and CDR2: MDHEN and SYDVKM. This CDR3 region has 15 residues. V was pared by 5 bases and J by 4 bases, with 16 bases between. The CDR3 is CASSPFGKSPDTQYF. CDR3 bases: TGTGCCAGCAGTCCCTTCGGTAAAAGCCCAGATACGCAGTATTTT.

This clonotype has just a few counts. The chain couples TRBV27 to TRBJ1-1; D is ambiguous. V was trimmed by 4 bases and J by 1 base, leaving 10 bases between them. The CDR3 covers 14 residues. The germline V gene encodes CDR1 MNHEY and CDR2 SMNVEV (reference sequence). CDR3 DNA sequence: TGTGCCAGCAGTTCCCCGACACGGAACACTGAAGCTTTCTTT. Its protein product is CASSSPTRNTEAFF.

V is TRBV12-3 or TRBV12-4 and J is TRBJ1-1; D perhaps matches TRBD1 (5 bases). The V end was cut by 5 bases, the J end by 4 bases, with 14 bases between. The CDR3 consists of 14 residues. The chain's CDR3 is CASSGTGSFTEAFF. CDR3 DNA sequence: TGTGCCAGCAGTGGTACAGGTTCTTTCACTGAAGCTTTCTTT.

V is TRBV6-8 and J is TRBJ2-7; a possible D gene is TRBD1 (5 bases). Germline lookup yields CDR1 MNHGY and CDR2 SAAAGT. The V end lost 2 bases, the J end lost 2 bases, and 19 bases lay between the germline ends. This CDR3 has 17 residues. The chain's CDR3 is CASSYALDWGRTYEQYF. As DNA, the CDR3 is TGTGCCAGCAGTTACGCCTTGGATTGGGGCAGAACCTACGAGCAGTACTTC.

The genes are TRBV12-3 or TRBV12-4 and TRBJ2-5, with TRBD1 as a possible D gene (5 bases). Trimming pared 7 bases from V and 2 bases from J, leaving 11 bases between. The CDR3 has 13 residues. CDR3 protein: CASTATEQETQYF. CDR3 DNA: TGTGCCAGCACGGCGACAGAACAAGAGACCCAGTACTTC.

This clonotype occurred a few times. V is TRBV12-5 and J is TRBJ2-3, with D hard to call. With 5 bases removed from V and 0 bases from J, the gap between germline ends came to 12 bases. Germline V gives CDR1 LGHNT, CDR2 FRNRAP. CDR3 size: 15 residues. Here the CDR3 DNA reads TGTGCTAGTGGTCCGTGGACGGCTAGCACAGATACGCAGTATTTT. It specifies CASGPWTASTDTQYF.

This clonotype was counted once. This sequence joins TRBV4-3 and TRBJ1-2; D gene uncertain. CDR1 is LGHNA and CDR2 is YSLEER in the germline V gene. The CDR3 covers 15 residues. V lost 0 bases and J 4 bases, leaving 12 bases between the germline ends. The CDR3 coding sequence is TGCGCCAGCAGCCAAGATTTTGGACTGCCCTATGGCTACACCTTC. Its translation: CASSQDFGLPYGYTF.

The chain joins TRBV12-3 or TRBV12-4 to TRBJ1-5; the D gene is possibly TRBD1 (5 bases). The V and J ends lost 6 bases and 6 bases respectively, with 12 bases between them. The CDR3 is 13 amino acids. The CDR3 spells CASRVRVGQPQHF. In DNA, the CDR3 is TGTGCCAGCAGGGTCAGGGTGGGTCAGCCCCAGCATTTT.

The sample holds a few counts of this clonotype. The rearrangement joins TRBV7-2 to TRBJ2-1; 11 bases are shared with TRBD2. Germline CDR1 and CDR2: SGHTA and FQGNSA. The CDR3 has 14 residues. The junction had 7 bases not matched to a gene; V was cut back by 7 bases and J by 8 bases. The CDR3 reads CASTRTSGRDEQFF. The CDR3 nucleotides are TGTGCCAGCACCAGGACTAGCGGGCGCGATGAGCAGTTCTTC.

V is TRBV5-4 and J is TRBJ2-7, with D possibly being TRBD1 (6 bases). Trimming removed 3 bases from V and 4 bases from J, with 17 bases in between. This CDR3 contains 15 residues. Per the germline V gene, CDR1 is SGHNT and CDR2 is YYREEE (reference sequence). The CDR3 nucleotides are TGTGCCAGCAGCTCGGCAGGGGTATACCGATACGAGCAGTACTTC. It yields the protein CASSSAGVYRYEQYF.